This TCR beta chain was documented in a study of beta chain features in type 1 diabetes. Across the whole study: Patients did not differ from healthy donors in age, gender or cell yield.

V was pared by 2 bases and J by 7 bases, with 10 bases of the junction left unmatched. The length of the CDR3 is 18 residues. Germline CDR1 and CDR2: MDHEN and SYDVKM. Concerning this clone: Its antigen is unidentified.

Study-level findings and limits: Within patients, naive, central memory and Treg TCRB repertoires seemed more similar than within healthy donors. PCR might show a preference for shorter templates, equally across patients and controls. Moderate yet significant TCRB CDR3 shortening was seen in Type 1 diabetes patients in all four CD4+ subsets. Insertions were fewer and deletions more numerous at VDJ junctions in type 1 diabetes patients.

As every portion of the isolated RNA was reverse transcribed, the sequencing read expressed TCRB transcripts. Repertoires were generated with immunoSEQ multiplex PCR, while TCRdb's copy carries only in-frame clones and drops some. In the table there are about 240,000 clones, approximately 15% of which are singletons. Sequencing was performed on naive CD4+ T cells from blood. The chain combines TRBV28 with TRBJ2-3, with 15 bases lining up with TRBD2. This receptor was identified in a young man with type 1 diabetes. CDR3 in DNA: TGTGCCAGCAGTTTACGGCCCCCTGGGACTAGCGGGAGGTATACGCAGTATTTT. Translating it yields CASSLRPPGTSGRYTQYF.